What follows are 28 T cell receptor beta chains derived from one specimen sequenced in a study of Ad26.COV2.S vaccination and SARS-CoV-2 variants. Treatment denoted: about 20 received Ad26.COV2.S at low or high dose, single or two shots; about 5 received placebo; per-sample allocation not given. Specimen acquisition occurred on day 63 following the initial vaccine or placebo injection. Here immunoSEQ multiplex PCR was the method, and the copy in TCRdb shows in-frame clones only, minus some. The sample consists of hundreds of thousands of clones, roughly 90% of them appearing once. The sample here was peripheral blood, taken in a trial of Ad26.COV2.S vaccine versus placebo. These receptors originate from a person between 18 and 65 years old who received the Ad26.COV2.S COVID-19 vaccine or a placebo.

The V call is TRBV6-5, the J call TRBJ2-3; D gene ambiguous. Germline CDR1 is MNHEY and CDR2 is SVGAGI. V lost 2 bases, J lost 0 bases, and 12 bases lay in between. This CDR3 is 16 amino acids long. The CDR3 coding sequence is TGTGCCAGCAGTTACGGGCGGATTCCTAGCACAGATACGCAGTATTTT. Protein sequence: CASSYGRIPSTDTQYF.

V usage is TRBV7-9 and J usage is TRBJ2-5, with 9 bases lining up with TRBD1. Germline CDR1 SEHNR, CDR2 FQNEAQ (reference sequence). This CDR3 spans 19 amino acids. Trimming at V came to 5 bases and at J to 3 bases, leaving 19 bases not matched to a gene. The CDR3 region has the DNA TGTGCCAGCAGCCGCAGGAGGGGACAGGGTACCCTACAGGAAGAGACCCAGTACTTC. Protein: CASSRRRGQGTLQEETQYF.

The CDR3 coding sequence is TGTGCCAGTGAGAGCGGGGTAGACACCGGGGAGCTGTTTTTT. Translation gives CASESGVDTGELFF. V usage is TRBV28 and J usage is TRBJ2-2; 7 nucleotides agree with TRBD2. The CDR3 is 14 amino acids. V was clipped by 9 bases and J by 3 bases; unmatched bases: 7. Germline V gene sequence: CDR1 MDHEN, CDR2 SYDVKM.

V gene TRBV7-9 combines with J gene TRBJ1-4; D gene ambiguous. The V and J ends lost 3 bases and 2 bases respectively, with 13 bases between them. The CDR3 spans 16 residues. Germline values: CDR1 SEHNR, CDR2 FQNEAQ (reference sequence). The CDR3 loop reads CASSLASGGTNEKLFF. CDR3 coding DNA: TGTGCCAGCAGCTTGGCCTCCGGCGGGACTAATGAAAAACTGTTTTTT.

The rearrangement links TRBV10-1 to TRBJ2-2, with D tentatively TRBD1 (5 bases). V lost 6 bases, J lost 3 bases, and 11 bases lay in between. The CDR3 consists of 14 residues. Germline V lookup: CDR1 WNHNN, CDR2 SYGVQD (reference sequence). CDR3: CASSAVGDTGELFF. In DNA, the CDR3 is TGCGCCAGCAGCGCCGTAGGGGACACCGGGGAGCTGTTTTTT.

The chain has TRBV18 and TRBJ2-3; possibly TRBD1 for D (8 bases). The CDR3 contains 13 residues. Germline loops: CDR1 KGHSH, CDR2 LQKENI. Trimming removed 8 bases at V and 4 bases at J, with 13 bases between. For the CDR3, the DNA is TGTGCCAGCAAAACAGGGGGGGCAGATACGCAGTATTTT. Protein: CASKTGGADTQYF.

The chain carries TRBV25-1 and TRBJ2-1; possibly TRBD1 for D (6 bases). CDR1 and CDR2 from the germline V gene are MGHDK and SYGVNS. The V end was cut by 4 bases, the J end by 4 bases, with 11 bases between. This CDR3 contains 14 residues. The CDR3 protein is CASSGGQLYNEQFF. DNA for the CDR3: TGTGCCAGCAGTGGCGGACAGCTTTACAATGAGCAGTTCTTC.

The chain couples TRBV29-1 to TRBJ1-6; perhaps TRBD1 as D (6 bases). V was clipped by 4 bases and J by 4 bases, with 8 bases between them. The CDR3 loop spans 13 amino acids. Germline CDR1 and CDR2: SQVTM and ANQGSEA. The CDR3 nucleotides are TGCAGCGTTGCGACAGGTTATAATTCACCCCTCCACTTT. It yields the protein CSVATGYNSPLHF.

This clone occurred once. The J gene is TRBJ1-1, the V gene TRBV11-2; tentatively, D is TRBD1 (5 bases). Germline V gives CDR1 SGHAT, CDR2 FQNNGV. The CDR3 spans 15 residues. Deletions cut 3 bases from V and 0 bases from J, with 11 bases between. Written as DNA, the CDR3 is TGTGCCAGCAGCTTTGGTCGGACACTGAACACTGAAGCTTTCTTT. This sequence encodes CASSFGRTLNTEAFF.

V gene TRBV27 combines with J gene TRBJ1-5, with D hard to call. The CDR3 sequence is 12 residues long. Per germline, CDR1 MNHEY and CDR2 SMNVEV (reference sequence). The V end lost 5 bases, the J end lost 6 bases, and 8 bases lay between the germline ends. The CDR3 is CASSPLGQPQHF. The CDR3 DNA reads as TGTGCCAGCAGTCCCCTGGGTCAGCCCCAGCATTTT.

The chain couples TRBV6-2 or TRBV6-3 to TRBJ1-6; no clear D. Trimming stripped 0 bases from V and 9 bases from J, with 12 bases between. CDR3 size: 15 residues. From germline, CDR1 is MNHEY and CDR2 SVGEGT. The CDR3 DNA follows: TGTGCCAGCAGTTACTCGAATGGGTACGGTTCACCCCTCCACTTT. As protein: CASSYSNGYGSPLHF.

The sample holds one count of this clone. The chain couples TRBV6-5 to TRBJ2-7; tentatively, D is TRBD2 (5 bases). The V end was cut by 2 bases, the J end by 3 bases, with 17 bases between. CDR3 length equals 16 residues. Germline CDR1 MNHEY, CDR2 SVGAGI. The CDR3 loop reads CASSYRGYGNSYEQYF. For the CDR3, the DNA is TGTGCCAGCAGTTACCGGGGATACGGAAATAGCTACGAGCAGTACTTC.

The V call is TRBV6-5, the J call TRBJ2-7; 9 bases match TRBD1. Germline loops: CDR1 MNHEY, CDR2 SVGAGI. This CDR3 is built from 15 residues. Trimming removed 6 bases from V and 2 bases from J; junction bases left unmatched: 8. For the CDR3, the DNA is TGTGCCAGCAGCCCGACAGGGGGTGAACCCTACGAGCAGTACTTC. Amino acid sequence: CASSPTGGEPYEQYF.

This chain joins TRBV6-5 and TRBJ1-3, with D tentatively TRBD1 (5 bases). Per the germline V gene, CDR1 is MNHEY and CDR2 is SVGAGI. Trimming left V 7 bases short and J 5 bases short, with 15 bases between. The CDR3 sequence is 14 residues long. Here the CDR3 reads CASNVSPGRNTIYF. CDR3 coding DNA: TGTGCCAGCAATGTGTCCCCAGGGCGAAACACCATATATTTT.

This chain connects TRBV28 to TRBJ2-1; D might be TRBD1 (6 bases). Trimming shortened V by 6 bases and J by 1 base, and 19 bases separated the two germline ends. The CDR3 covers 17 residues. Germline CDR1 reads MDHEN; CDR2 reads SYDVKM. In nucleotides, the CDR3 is TGTGCCAGCAGACTAATACGGGGTAGGGGGTCCTACAATGAGCAGTTCTTC. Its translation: CASRLIRGRGSYNEQFF.

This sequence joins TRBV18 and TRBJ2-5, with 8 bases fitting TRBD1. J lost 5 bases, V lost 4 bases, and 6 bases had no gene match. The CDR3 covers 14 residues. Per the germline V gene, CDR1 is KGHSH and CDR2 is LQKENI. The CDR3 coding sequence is TGTGCCAGCTCACAGGGACAGGCAAAGGAGACCCAGTACTTC. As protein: CASSQGQAKETQYF.

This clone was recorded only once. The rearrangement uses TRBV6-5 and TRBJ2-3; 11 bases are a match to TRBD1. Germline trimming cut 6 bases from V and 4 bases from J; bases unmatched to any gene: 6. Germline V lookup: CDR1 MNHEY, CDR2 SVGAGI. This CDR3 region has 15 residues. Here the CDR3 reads CASRTDRGRADTQYF. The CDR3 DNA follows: TGTGCCAGCAGGACGGACAGGGGGCGAGCAGATACGCAGTATTTT.

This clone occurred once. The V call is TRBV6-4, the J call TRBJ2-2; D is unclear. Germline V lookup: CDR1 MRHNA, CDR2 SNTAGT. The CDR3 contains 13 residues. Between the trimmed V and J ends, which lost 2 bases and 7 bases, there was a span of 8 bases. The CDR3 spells CASSDVVRGELFF. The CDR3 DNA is TGTGCCAGCAGTGACGTGGTGCGCGGGGAGCTGTTTTTT.

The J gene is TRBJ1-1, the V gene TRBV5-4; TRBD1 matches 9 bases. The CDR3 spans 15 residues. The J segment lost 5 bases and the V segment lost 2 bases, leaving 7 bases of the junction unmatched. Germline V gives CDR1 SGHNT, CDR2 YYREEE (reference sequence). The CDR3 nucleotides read TGTGCCAGCAGCTTTAAAACAGGGGGCGCGACTGAAGCTTTCTTT. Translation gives CASSFKTGGATEAFF.

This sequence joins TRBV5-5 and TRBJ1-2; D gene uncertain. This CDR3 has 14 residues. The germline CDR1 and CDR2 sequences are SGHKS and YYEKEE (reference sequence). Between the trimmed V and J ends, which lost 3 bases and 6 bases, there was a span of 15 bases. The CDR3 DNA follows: TGTGCCAGCAGCTCCGGCGGGGTTACGGATGGCTACACCTTC. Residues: CASSSGGVTDGYTF.

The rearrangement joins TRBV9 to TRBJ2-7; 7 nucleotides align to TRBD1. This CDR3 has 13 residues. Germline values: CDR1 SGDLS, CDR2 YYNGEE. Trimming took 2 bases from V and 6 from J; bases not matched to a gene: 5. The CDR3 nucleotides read TGTGCCAGCAGCGTGAACAGGGGAAGCGAGCAGTACTTC. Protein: CASSVNRGSEQYF.

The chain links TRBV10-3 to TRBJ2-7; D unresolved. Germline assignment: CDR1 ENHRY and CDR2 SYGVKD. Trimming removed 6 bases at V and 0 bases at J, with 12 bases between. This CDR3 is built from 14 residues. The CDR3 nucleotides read TGTGCCATCAGAAACGAGGCCAGCTCCTACGAGCAGTACTTC. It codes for CAIRNEASSYEQYF.

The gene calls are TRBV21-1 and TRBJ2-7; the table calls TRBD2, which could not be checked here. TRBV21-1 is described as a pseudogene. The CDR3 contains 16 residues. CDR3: CASSKRTSGGPYEQYF. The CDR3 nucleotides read TGTGCCAGCAGCAAACGGACTAGCGGGGGTCCCTACGAGCAGTACTTC.

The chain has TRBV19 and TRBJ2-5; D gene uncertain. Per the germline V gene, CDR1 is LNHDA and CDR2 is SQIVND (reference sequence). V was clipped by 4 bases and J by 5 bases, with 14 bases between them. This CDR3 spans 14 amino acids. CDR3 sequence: CASSSPVSWETQYF. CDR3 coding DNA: TGTGCCAGTAGTAGCCCCGTGAGTTGGGAGACCCAGTACTTC.

The CDR3 DNA reads TGTGCCAGCAGTTTAGTACAGGGGTCCTACGAGCAGTACTTC. This translates into CASSLVQGSYEQYF. The genes are TRBV6-5 and TRBJ2-7; 7 bases line up with TRBD1. Trimming at V came to 4 bases and at J to 1 base, leaving 4 bases not matched to a gene. CDR3 size: 14 residues. CDR1 and CDR2 (germline): MNHEY, SVGAGI.

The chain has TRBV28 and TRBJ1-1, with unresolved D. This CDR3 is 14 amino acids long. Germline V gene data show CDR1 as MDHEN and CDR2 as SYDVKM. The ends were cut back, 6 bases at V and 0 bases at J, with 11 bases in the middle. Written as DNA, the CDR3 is TGTGCCAGCAGGTCCGGGTTTATGAACACTGAAGCTTTCTTT. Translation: CASRSGFMNTEAFF.

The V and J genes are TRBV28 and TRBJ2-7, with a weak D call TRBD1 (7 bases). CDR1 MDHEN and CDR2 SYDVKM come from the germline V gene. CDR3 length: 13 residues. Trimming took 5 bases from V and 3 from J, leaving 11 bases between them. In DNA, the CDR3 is TGTGCCAGCAGTCCGGGGGACAGCTACGAGCAGTACTTC. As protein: CASSPGDSYEQYF.

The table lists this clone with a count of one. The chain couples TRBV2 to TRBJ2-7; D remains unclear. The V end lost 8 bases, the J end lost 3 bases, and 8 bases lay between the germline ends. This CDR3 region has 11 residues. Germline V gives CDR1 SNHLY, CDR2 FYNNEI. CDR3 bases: TGTGCCAGCGGTGTCAGCTACGAGCAGTACTTC. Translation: CASGVSYEQYF.